This record looks at one T cell receptor beta chain sequence and its context. The target antigen is unknown. The sample is drawn from a study of CD8 T cells in ankylosing spondylitis. The V segment lost 5 bases and the J segment 4 bases; nucleotides outside the gene matches: 12. There are 16 residues in the CDR3. Germline V gene sequence: CDR1 SGHNT, CDR2 YENEEA. Points from the study as a whole: One TCR beta motif, made up of roughly eight highly homologous variants, appeared characteristic of ankylosing spondylitis blood. Disease-linked clones reportedly concentrated significantly in matched ankylosing spondylitis synovial fluid.

MiXCR, applied by TCRdb to the 5' RACE reads, yields one record per CDR3 protein. In the table there are some 700,000 distinct CDR3 sequences, roughly 20% of which are singletons. Input material: blood, either unsorted or a sorted T cell fraction (not recorded which). The chain recombines TRBV11-3 with TRBJ2-5; 8 nucleotides agree with TRBD2. The receptor's source is a male donor with ankylosing spondylitis. The CDR3 DNA reads as TGTGCCAGCAGCCCCGGGGCAGCGGGAGCCGGAGAGACCCAGTACTTC. Encoded protein: CASSPGAAGAGETQYF.